These 21 T cell receptor beta chains were all obtained from the same sample, sequenced in a study of blood T cell repertoires in COVID-19. Here immunoSEQ multiplex PCR was the method, and the copy in TCRdb shows in-frame clones only, minus some. The data show roughly 250,000 clones, roughly 80% seen once. Sample: peripheral blood. Receptors originate from a woman between 65 and 79 years old with acute or convalescent COVID-19.

Turning to this clone: No DNA is shown, since the ends of the CDR3 on it are uncertain; the CDR3 is the one TCRdb lists. CDR3 region: CASSSSGGGASETQYF. The chain has TRBV7-2 and TRBJ2-5; the table's D gene call, TRBD2, was not cross checked with the DNA. The germline V gene has CDR1 SGHTA and CDR2 FQGNSA. Counting both end residues, the CDR3 totals 16 amino acids.

This rearrangement joins TRBV14 to TRBJ1-2; D gene ambiguous. The V end lost 2 bases, the J end lost 8 bases, and 12 bases lay between the germline ends. The length of the CDR3 is 13 residues. The germline CDR1 and CDR2 sequences are SGHDN and FVKESK. Written as DNA, the CDR3 is TGTGCCAGCAGCCAAAGGAGCGGTGACGGCTACACCTTC. Protein sequence: CASSQRSGDGYTF.

The chain carries TRBV5-1 and TRBJ2-7, with a weak D call TRBD1 (6 bases). The CDR3 contains 15 residues. Germline V lookup: CDR1 SGHRS, CDR2 YFSETQ. V was clipped by 1 base and J by 1 base, with 12 bases between them. DNA of the CDR3: TGCGCCAGCAGCTTGTCGACAGGAGATTCCTACGAGCAGTACTTC. It translates to CASSLSTGDSYEQYF.

This sequence joins TRBV5-6 and TRBJ2-7; the D is unclear. The germline V and J ends were trimmed by 0 bases and 4 bases, with 11 bases remaining between them. Germline CDR1 is SGHDT and CDR2 is YYEEEE. CDR3 length equals 14 residues. The CDR3 nucleotides are TGTGCCAGCAGCTTGGATCCCGGTTCATACGAGCAGTACTTC. Translation gives CASSLDPGSYEQYF.

V is TRBV7-9 and J is TRBJ1-2; no clear D gene. Germline lookup yields CDR1 SEHNR and CDR2 FQNEAQ (reference sequence). This CDR3 is 17 amino acids long. V dropped 0 bases and J dropped 4 bases, with 18 bases sitting between them. The CDR3, as DNA: TGTGCCAGCAGCTTAGCGCCCGGGAGCGAAACCGGCTATGGCTACACCTTC. Its translation: CASSLAPGSETGYGYTF.

The V and J genes are TRBV7-2 and TRBJ1-2, with D possibly matching TRBD1 (6 bases). The CDR3 is made up of 15 amino acids. Per germline, CDR1 SGHTA and CDR2 FQGNSA. V lost 5 bases, J lost 2 bases, and 15 bases lay in between. The CDR3 spells CASSPWDIPNYGYTF. CDR3 coding DNA: TGTGCCAGCAGCCCCTGGGACATCCCCAACTATGGCTACACCTTC.

This clone came up a few times. The chain links TRBV12-2 to TRBJ2-1; the table's D call TRBD1 went unverified against the DNA. TRBV12-2 represents a pseudogene. The CDR3 is made up of 13 amino acids. The CDR3 is CASRLPEYNEQFF. CDR3 DNA sequence: TGTGCAAGTCGCCTTCCAGAATACAATGAGCAGTTCTTC.

This chain uses TRBV24-1 with TRBJ1-2; D uncertain. Germline values: CDR1 KGHDR, CDR2 SFDVKD. Trimming pared 1 base from V and 8 bases from J, leaving 7 bases between. This CDR3 spans 12 amino acids. CDR3 residues: CATSDFVRGYTF. The CDR3 DNA reads TGTGCCACCAGTGATTTTGTACGGGGCTACACCTTC.

This clone was picked up one time. The chain combines TRBV5-1 with TRBJ1-1; 10 nucleotides line up with TRBD1. J gave up 1 base and V 5 bases, and 2 bases lay outside the gene matches. The CDR3 extends over 14 amino acids. Germline V lookup: CDR1 SGHRS, CDR2 YFSETQ. CDR3 residues: CASSRQGANTEAFF. The CDR3 DNA sequence: TGCGCCAGCAGTCGACAGGGGGCGAACACTGAAGCTTTCTTT.

This clone came up a few times. The CDR3 DNA reads TGTGCCAGTAGTATATGGACTGGGCAGCCCCAGCATTTT. Amino acids: CASSIWTGQPQHF. The chain is built from TRBV19 and TRBJ1-5; D is unresolved. This CDR3 contains 13 residues. Germline V gene data show CDR1 as LNHDA and CDR2 as SQIVND (reference sequence). Deletions cut 2 bases from V and 7 bases from J, with 9 bases between.

V and J are TRBV19 and TRBJ1-3; D is perhaps TRBD1 (6 bases). The CDR3 is 15 amino acids. Looked up from germline, CDR1 is LNHDA and CDR2 is SQIVND (reference sequence). V was pared by 6 bases and J by 0 bases, with 12 bases between. The CDR3, as DNA: TGTGCCAGTAGCATTACAGGGTCCTCTGGAAACACCATATATTTT. This codes for CASSITGSSGNTIYF.

This chain uses TRBV20-1 with TRBJ1-2; D is uncertain. CDR1 and CDR2 (germline): DFQATT, SNEGSKA (reference sequence). This CDR3 contains 11 residues. The V gene lost 3 bases and the J gene lost 5 bases, with 7 bases spanning the gap. The CDR3 bases are TGCAGTGCTAGTCTCAGATATGGCTACACCTTC. This encodes CSASLRYGYTF.

This chain connects TRBV7-8 to TRBJ1-1, with a possible D match to TRBD1 (5 bases). The CDR3 covers 13 residues. V lost 2 bases and J lost 6, with 10 bases in between. Germline-derived CDR1 and CDR2 are SGHVS and FQNEAQ. The DNA for the CDR3 is TGTGCCAGCAGCTTATCCAGGGAAGCTGAAGCTTTCTTT. Residues: CASSLSREAEAFF.

The chain has TRBV4-1 and TRBJ1-1, with no clear D. Germline values: CDR1 MGHRA, CDR2 YSYEKL. Trimming pared 1 base from V and 3 bases from J, leaving 18 bases between. The CDR3 length is 17 residues. CDR3 sequence (DNA): TGCGCCAGCAGCCAAGGGAGGCGCTCGGCCCCGGACACTGAAGCTTTCTTT. Protein: CASSQGRRSAPDTEAFF.

This clone was seen a single time. The V gene is TRBV18, the J gene TRBJ1-6, with 8 bases identical to TRBD1. From germline, CDR1 is KGHSH and CDR2 LQKENI. CDR3 length: 16 amino acids. The V segment lost 3 bases and the J segment 9 bases; nucleotides outside the gene matches: 10. The CDR3 nucleotides are TGTGCCAGCTCACCCGGACAGGGTAAGGGGTTTTCACCCCTCCACTTT. Translating gives CASSPGQGKGFSPLHF. The full variable domain, completed using reference TRBV18 and TRBJ1-6, is NAGVMQNPRHLVRRRGQEARLRCSPMKGHSHVYWYRQLPEEGLKFMVYLQKENIIDESGMPKERFSAEFPKEGPSILRIQQVVRGDSAAYFCASSPGQGKGFSPLHFGNGTRLTVT.

This chain uses TRBV7-9 with TRBJ1-2, with D hard to call. Deletions cut 3 bases from V and 6 bases from J, with 8 bases between. The CDR3 contains 12 residues. Germline CDR1 SEHNR, CDR2 FQNEAQ (reference sequence). The CDR3 loop is CASSFSVDGYTF. The CDR3 DNA reads as TGTGCCAGCAGCTTTAGTGTCGATGGCTACACCTTC.

This chain joins TRBV4-2 and TRBJ1-5; D call uncertain. The V end lost 0 bases, the J end lost 0 bases, and 12 bases lay between the germline ends. The CDR3 has 17 amino acids. Germline V CDR1 and CDR2: LGHNA, YNFKEQ. CDR3 region: CASSQDIQRYSNQPQHF. The CDR3 DNA is TGTGCCAGCAGCCAAGACATCCAGCGTTATAGCAATCAGCCCCAGCATTTT.

V usage is TRBV20-1 and J usage is TRBJ1-6, with 7 bases aligning to TRBD1. Trimming at V came to 3 bases and at J to 8 bases, leaving 13 bases not matched to a gene. Germline V lookup: CDR1 DFQATT, CDR2 SNEGSKA (reference sequence). The CDR3 consists of 16 residues. In DNA form, the CDR3 reads TGCAGTGCTAGTGCCCGAAGAGGGGGCAGGGATTCACCCCTCCACTTT. Its translation is CSASARRGGRDSPLHF.

The CDR3 DNA reads TGTGCCAGCCAGGCGGGTGCTCATAACTATGGCTACACCTTC. Translated, it gives CASQAGAHNYGYTF. V usage is TRBV3-1 (or the pseudogene TRBV3-2) and J usage is TRBJ1-2; no definite D call. CDR1 and CDR2 (germline): LGHDT, YNNKEL (reference sequence). This CDR3 has 14 residues. V was shortened by 8 bases and J by 1 base, with 14 bases between the two germline ends.

This clone was seen a few times. CDR3 in DNA: TGCGCCAGCAGCTTGCCGTCAGGTTCGCACACTGAAGCTTTCTTT. It translates to CASSLPSGSHTEAFF. V and J are TRBV5-1 and TRBJ1-1; D remains unclear. CDR3 length: 15 residues. Germline V CDR1 and CDR2: SGHRS, YFSETQ. V lost 1 base and J 3 bases, leaving 13 bases between the germline ends.

This chain connects TRBV25-1 to TRBJ1-2; no reliable D call. The CDR3 has 17 amino acids. Germline V gene sequence: CDR1 MGHDK, CDR2 SYGVNS. Deletions cut 0 bases from V and 4 bases from J, with 18 bases between. CDR3 in DNA: TGTGCCAGCAGTGAATATTGGCTAGGCACCGGGTTCTATGGCTACACCTTC. Translating gives CASSEYWLGTGFYGYTF.